Listed below are T cell receptor beta chains from one sample, sequenced in a study of blood T cell repertoires in COVID-19. The repertoire was sequenced with immunoSEQ multiplex PCR; TCRdb's copy has only in-frame clones and lacks some. The table lists 130,000 or so clones, under 90% of them singletons. The sequencing input was peripheral blood. All receptors come from a woman between 65 and 79 years old with acute or convalescent COVID-19. CDR3s leave out the opening cysteine and the closing phenylalanine or tryptophan. Each record gives: J gene, V gene, CDR3 protein.

j_call: TRBJ2-5
v_call: TRBV5-1
cdr3_aa: ASSGGLVGETQY

j_call: TRBJ1-1
v_call: TRBV29-1
cdr3_aa: SVAQLPQGSEAF

j_call: TRBJ2-3
v_call: TRBV4-2
cdr3_aa: ASSPGLADSTDTQY

j_call: TRBJ1-2
v_call: TRBV6-5
cdr3_aa: ASGGTGNGYT

j_call: TRBJ1-2
v_call: TRBV27
cdr3_aa: ASSFGFRDGYT

j_call: TRBJ2-6
v_call: TRBV6-1
cdr3_aa: ASSEGGSGANVLT

j_call: TRBJ1-6
v_call: TRBV7-6
cdr3_aa: ASSLEGDTYNSPLH

j_call: TRBJ2-3
v_call: TRBV11-2
cdr3_aa: ASSGTSDTQY

j_call: TRBJ1-1
v_call: TRBV12-3/TRBV12-4
cdr3_aa: ATTTGVSTEAF

j_call: TRBJ1-6
v_call: TRBV19
cdr3_aa: ATPRSPLH

j_call: TRBJ2-7
v_call: TRBV27
cdr3_aa: ASSWRQGPYEQY

j_call: TRBJ2-2
v_call: TRBV4-1
cdr3_aa: ASSRTGTGELF

j_call: TRBJ2-2
v_call: TRBV4-1
cdr3_aa: ASSQDSSTSGGASGELF

j_call: TRBJ2-4
v_call: TRBV7-2
cdr3_aa: ASSSGLAKNIQY

j_call: TRBJ1-3
v_call: TRBV11-2
cdr3_aa: ASSSRSLSGNTIY

j_call: TRBJ1-1
v_call: TRBV25-1
cdr3_aa: ASKGDTEAF

j_call: TRBJ2-2
v_call: TRBV2
cdr3_aa: ASSAVPGLAAGELF

j_call: TRBJ1-3
v_call: TRBV5-8
cdr3_aa: ASSLDRRQGRLSGNTIY

j_call: TRBJ1-6
v_call: TRBV12-3/TRBV12-4
cdr3_aa: ASSLEGSPLH

j_call: TRBJ1-2
v_call: TRBV2
cdr3_aa: ASSLVPEGGYT

j_call: TRBJ1-5
v_call: TRBV7-2
cdr3_aa: ASSPQTGLNSNQPQH

j_call: TRBJ2-3
v_call: TRBV6-2/TRBV6-3
cdr3_aa: ASSYARDSQGGTQY

j_call: TRBJ2-5
v_call: TRBV11-2
cdr3_aa: ASSNGASGGFQETQY

j_call: TRBJ1-3
v_call: TRBV18
cdr3_aa: ASSPKAEASGNTIY

j_call: TRBJ2-7
v_call: TRBV3-1/TRBV3-2
cdr3_aa: ASSQQGTYEQY

j_call: TRBJ1-2
v_call: TRBV2
cdr3_aa: ASSPDSYGYT

j_call: TRBJ1-1
v_call: TRBV6-5
cdr3_aa: ASSYSSAAGEDEAF

j_call: TRBJ1-1
v_call: TRBV20-1
cdr3_aa: SASSGIRDTEAF

j_call: TRBJ1-4
v_call: TRBV4-2
cdr3_aa: ASSREGAANEKLF

j_call: TRBJ1-2
v_call: TRBV10-3
cdr3_aa: AISESQGVRGYT

j_call: TRBJ1-6
v_call: TRBV11-2
cdr3_aa: ASRERNSPLH

j_call: TRBJ2-2
v_call: TRBV2
cdr3_aa: ASTMRTGSPGELF

j_call: TRBJ2-2
v_call: TRBV3-1/TRBV3-2
cdr3_aa: ARGLAGVNTGELF

j_call: TRBJ1-1
v_call: TRBV15
cdr3_aa: ATSREAGGGEAF

j_call: TRBJ1-1
v_call: TRBV18
cdr3_aa: ASSPPGQGANTEAF

j_call: TRBJ1-2
v_call: TRBV30
cdr3_aa: AWSEGGLRGYGYT

j_call: TRBJ1-5
v_call: TRBV11-2
cdr3_aa: ASSLADYGQPQH

j_call: TRBJ1-5
v_call: TRBV28
cdr3_aa: ASSRTGSWPQH

j_call: TRBJ1-3
v_call: TRBV6-1
cdr3_aa: ASSEQTGANSGNTIY

j_call: TRBJ1-5
v_call: TRBV6-2/TRBV6-3
cdr3_aa: ASSYGPGGGQPQH

j_call: TRBJ2-7
v_call: TRBV4-3
cdr3_aa: ASSQESSGGSYEQY

j_call: TRBJ2-1
v_call: TRBV7-2
cdr3_aa: ASSPQLAGGYEQF

j_call: TRBJ2-1
v_call: TRBV6-1
cdr3_aa: ASSASLGALSYNEQF

j_call: TRBJ1-5
v_call: TRBV12-3/TRBV12-4
cdr3_aa: ASSLTGNQPQH

j_call: TRBJ1-3
v_call: TRBV7-9
cdr3_aa: ASSVPTGYGNTIY

j_call: TRBJ2-5
v_call: TRBV9
cdr3_aa: ASSVEPGVQTQY

j_call: TRBJ1-1
v_call: TRBV12-3/TRBV12-4
cdr3_aa: ASSLDRGAEAF

j_call: TRBJ1-3
v_call: TRBV6-5
cdr3_aa: ASSYRLTGIGNTIY

j_call: TRBJ1-6
v_call: TRBV19
cdr3_aa: ASSMQGYNSPLH